This T cell receptor beta chain was sequenced in a study of T cells after yellow fever vaccination. CDR1 is SEHNR and CDR2 is FQNEAQ in the germline V gene (reference sequence). This CDR3 is 13 amino acids long. V was shortened by 5 bases and J by 4 bases, with 11 bases between the two germline ends. This clonotype showed up just a few times. One entry per CDR3 protein, called by TCRdb with MiXCR from the 5' RACE reads. Of 250,000 to 400,000 distinct CDR3 sequences listed, roughly 4% are singletons. This chain joins TRBV7-9 and TRBJ1-1; no reliable D call. The specimen comprised PBMCs, sampled 5 days after the yellow fever booster vaccination. This receptor was identified in a man aged 18-30 years who received the YFV17D yellow fever vaccine. The CDR3 spells CASSGTRPTEAFF. The DNA of the CDR3 is TGTGCCAGCAGCGGCACACGGCCCACTGAAGCTTTCTTT.